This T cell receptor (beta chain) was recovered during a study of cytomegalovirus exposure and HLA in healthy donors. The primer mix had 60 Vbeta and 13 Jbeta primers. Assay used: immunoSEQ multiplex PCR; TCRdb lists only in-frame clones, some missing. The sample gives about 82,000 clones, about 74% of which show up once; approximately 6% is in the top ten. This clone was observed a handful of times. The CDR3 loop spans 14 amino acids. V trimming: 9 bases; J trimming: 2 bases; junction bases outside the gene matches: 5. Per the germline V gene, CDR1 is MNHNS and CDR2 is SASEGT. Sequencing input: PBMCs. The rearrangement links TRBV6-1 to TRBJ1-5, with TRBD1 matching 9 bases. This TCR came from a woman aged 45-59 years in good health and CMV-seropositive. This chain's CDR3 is CASQRDRGNQPQHF. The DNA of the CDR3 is TGTGCCAGTCAGAGGGACAGGGGCAATCAGCCCCAGCATTTT.